This T cell receptor (beta chain) came from a study of shared clonotypes between healthy human individuals. Study-level results: Clonotype sharing levels among donors were expected to vary with sequencing depth.

The V gene end was trimmed by 1 base and the J gene end by 6 bases; junction bases not matched to a gene: 8. The CDR3 is made up of 15 amino acids. Germline V gene sequence: CDR1 MGHRA, CDR2 YSYEKL. Comment on this clone: Its antigen is currently unknown.

TCRdb keeps only in-frame clones here, not all; method: immunoSEQ multiplex PCR. The sample includes some 790,000 clones, roughly two thirds seen only once; the top ten take 1.8%. This clonotype originated in a woman in her 30s in good health. What was sequenced was memory CD4+ T cells sorted from blood. Subset of the sample: CD45RA-negative fraction. The chain employs TRBV4-1 and TRBJ2-7; 8 nucleotides match TRBD2. The CDR3 sequence is CASSQASGRSAEQYF. The CDR3 DNA reads TGCGCCAGCAGCCAAGCGAGCGGGAGATCTGCCGAGCAGTACTTC.